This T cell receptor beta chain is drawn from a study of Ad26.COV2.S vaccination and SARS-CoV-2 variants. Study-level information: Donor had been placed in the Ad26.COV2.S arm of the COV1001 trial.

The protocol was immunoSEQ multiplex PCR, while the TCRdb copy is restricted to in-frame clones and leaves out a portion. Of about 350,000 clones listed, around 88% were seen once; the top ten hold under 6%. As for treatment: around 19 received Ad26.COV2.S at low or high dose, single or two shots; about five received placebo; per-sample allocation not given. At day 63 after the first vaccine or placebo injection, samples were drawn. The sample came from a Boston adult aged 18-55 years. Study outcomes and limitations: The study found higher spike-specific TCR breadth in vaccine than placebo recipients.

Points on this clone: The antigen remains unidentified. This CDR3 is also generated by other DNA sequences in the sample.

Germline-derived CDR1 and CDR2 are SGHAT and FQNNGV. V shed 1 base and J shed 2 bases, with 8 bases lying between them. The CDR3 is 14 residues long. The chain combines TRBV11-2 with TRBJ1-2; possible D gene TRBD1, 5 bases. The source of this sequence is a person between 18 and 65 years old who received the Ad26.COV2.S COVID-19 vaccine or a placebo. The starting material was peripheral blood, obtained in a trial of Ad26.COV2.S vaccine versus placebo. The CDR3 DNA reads TGTGCCAGCAGCTTAGGTACAGGCAACTATGGCTACACCTTC. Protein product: CASSLGTGNYGYTF.